This entry concerns a single T cell receptor (beta chain). The antigen is unknown. These data come from a study of Graves' ophthalmopathy and Graves' hyperthyroidism. The TCR beta CDR3 regions underwent amplification from RNA transcripts. HTBI primers were used in a first-round RT-PCR, which preceded a second-round multiplex PCR. MiXCR, run by TCRdb on the multiplex PCR reads, gives a single entry per CDR3 protein. The sample holds 230,000 or so distinct CDR3 sequences; 45% are singletons and the top ten take around half. Under 3 months in duration, the ophthalmopathy in affected donors had moderate-to-severe activity, CAS ≥3 and NOSPECS ≥4. Symptoms, serum thyroxine and TRAb, thyroid ultrasound, and orbital computed tomography formed the diagnostic basis. Study-level results: A 13-signature model separated ophthalmopathy from stable hyperthyroidism, just over 85% sensitivity, around 78% specificity. Blood also contained most of the expanded thyroid clonotypes above 0.001 frequency.

The trim removed 5 bases at V and 6 bases at J, leaving 7 bases unmatched. Germline V CDR1 and CDR2: SGHTA, FQGNSA. This CDR3 spans 15 amino acids. The chain carries TRBV7-2 and TRBJ2-2; TRBD2 matches 9 bases. This TCR came from an adult man with Graves' ophthalmopathy. The sample was peripheral blood. The CDR3 reads CASSLSGSHSGELFF. Written as DNA, the CDR3 is TGTGCCAGCAGCCTTAGCGGGAGCCATTCCGGGGAGCTGTTTTTT.